One and the same sample provided the 27 T cell receptor beta chains below, sequenced in a study of blood T cell repertoires in COVID-19. Repertoires were generated with immunoSEQ multiplex PCR, while TCRdb's copy carries only in-frame clones and drops some. The data show approximately 150,000 clones, around four fifths seen once. The sample taken for sequencing was peripheral blood. The receptors derive from a woman of 80 years or more with acute or convalescent COVID-19.

This chain links TRBV20-1 with TRBJ2-5, with 9 bases identical to TRBD2. This CDR3 contains 15 residues. The V gene end was trimmed by 3 bases and the J gene end by 5 bases; junction bases not matched to a gene: 10. Germline CDR1 is DFQATT and CDR2 is SNEGSKA (reference sequence). CDR3 residues: CSASGERGAGETQYF. The CDR3 DNA is TGCAGTGCTAGTGGAGAGCGGGGGGCAGGGGAGACCCAGTACTTC.

The chain carries TRBV5-5 and TRBJ2-5, with 12 bases fitting TRBD2. The CDR3 consists of 16 residues. V shed 0 bases and J 4 bases; nucleotides not matched to a gene: 4. Germline V gene lookup returns CDR1 SGHKS and CDR2 YYEKEE (reference sequence). The CDR3 region is CASSLELAGGLETQYF. The CDR3 bases are TGTGCCAGCAGCTTGGAACTAGCGGGGGGTCTAGAGACCCAGTACTTC.

This clone was detected only once. The rearrangement links TRBV12-5 to TRBJ1-6, with D uncertain. Germline V lookup: CDR1 LGHNT, CDR2 FRNRAP. The CDR3 is 14 amino acids. The germline V and J ends were trimmed by 1 base and 10 bases, with 11 bases remaining between them. In DNA, the CDR3 is TGTGCTAGTGGTTTGGGCCAGAATCAATCACCCCTCCACTTT. Protein: CASGLGQNQSPLHF.

The V and J genes are TRBV5-1 and TRBJ2-1, with D possibly TRBD1 on 6 matching bases. Germline values: CDR1 SGHRS, CDR2 YFSETQ. Trimming removed 3 bases at V and 2 bases at J, with 12 bases between. This CDR3 is built from 15 residues. CDR3 amino acids: CASSSQTGTYNEQFF. DNA of the CDR3: TGCGCCAGCAGCTCGCAGACAGGAACCTACAATGAGCAGTTCTTC.

The rearrangement joins TRBV7-6 to TRBJ2-1, with TRBD2 identical over 12 bases. V shed 5 bases, J shed 4 bases, and the junction held 9 bases outside the gene matches. CDR3 length equals 17 residues. The V gene's germline CDR1 is SGHVS and CDR2 FNYEAQ. The CDR3 bases are TGTGCCAGCAGCCCTGCTAGCGGGGGGGCGAAGTACAATGAGCAGTTCTTC. This sequence encodes CASSPASGGAKYNEQFF.

The chain links TRBV6-2 or TRBV6-3 to TRBJ1-6; D might be TRBD1 (5 bases). The CDR3 runs 16 residues. The germline V gene encodes CDR1 MNHEY and CDR2 SVGEGT. Trimming cost V 5 bases and J 7 bases, with 18 bases left between them. CDR3 amino acids: CASSNLRAGFNSPLHF. The CDR3 DNA sequence: TGTGCCAGCAGTAACCTCAGGGCAGGGTTCAATTCACCCCTCCACTTT.

V gene TRBV27 combines with J gene TRBJ2-7, with 7 bases identical to TRBD1. The CDR3 runs to 15 residues. Germline CDR1 and CDR2: MNHEY and SMNVEV (reference sequence). The junction had 9 bases not matched to a gene; V was cut back by 4 bases and J by 3 bases. The CDR3 loop is CASSSTPGTVYEQYF. In DNA, the CDR3 is TGTGCCAGCAGTTCCACCCCCGGGACAGTCTACGAGCAGTACTTC.

The V call is TRBV6-6, the J call TRBJ2-7, with TRBD2 matching 9 bases. The CDR3 has 17 residues. Germline CDR1 reads MNHNY; CDR2 reads SVGAGI (reference sequence). V dropped 5 bases and J dropped 2; count of bases not matched to a gene: 13. The CDR3 DNA reads as TGTGCCAGCAGTCGGGGGCTAGGGGTAGCGGGGGCCTACGAGCAGTACTTC. It is translated as CASSRGLGVAGAYEQYF.

This clone was found once. The chain links TRBV10-3 to TRBJ1-6; TRBD1 might be the D (6 bases). Between the trimmed V and J ends, which lost 8 bases and 7 bases, there was a span of 12 bases. Germline lookup yields CDR1 ENHRY and CDR2 SYGVKD. The CDR3 has 13 residues. The CDR3 here is CAIQPGANSPLHF. The CDR3 coding sequence is TGTGCCATCCAGCCAGGGGCCAATTCACCCCTCCACTTT.

As concerns this clone: At the DNA level, this CDR3 is encoded by other sequences in the same sample as well. The chain carries TRBV3-1 (or the pseudogene TRBV3-2) and TRBJ1-6, with TRBD1 as a possible D gene (5 bases). V lost 1 base and J lost 7, with 8 bases in between. Germline V gene lookup returns CDR1 LGHDT and CDR2 YNNKEL (reference sequence). The CDR3 has 14 residues. The CDR3 nucleotides read TGTGCCAGCAGCCAAGTGGGGGGAAATTCACCCCTCCACTTT. Its translation is CASSQVGGNSPLHF.

The chain has TRBV19 and TRBJ2-1; TRBD2 might be the D (7 bases). CDR1 and CDR2 from the germline V gene are LNHDA and SQIVND (reference sequence). The V end lost 5 bases, the J end lost 7 bases, and 21 bases lay between the germline ends. The CDR3 has 16 amino acids. The CDR3 DNA follows: TGTGCCAGTAGTTCACAGGGTTGGGGGGGGAGGAATGAGCAGTTCTTC. It specifies CASSSQGWGGRNEQFF.

The chain has TRBV14 and TRBJ2-3; 7 positions agree with TRBD2. CDR1 and CDR2 (germline): SGHDN, FVKESK. The trim removed 6 bases at V and 5 bases at J, leaving 11 bases unmatched. This CDR3 contains 15 residues. The CDR3 reads CASRSSGGVLDTQYF. The DNA of the CDR3 is TGTGCCAGCAGGTCTAGCGGCGGAGTTTTAGATACGCAGTATTTT. Combining the CDR3 with reference TRBV14 and TRBJ2-3 gives the whole variable domain EAGVTQFPSHSVIEKGQTVTLRCDPISGHDNLYWYRRVMGKEIKFLLHFVKESKQDESGMPNNRFLAERTGGTYSTLKVQPAELEDSGVYFCASRSSGGVLDTQYFGPGTRLTVL.

The chain joins TRBV2 to TRBJ1-6; TRBD1 is a possible D gene (6 bases). The V and J ends lost 5 bases and 6 bases respectively, with 14 bases between them. The CDR3 contains 15 residues. Germline CDR1 reads SNHLY; CDR2 reads FYNNEI. Here the CDR3 reads CASSLRQAANSPLHF. In nucleotides, the CDR3 is TGTGCCAGCAGTCTTAGACAGGCGGCTAATTCACCCCTCCACTTT. The whole variable domain, filled in from reference TRBV2 and TRBJ1-6, reads EPEVTQTPSHQVTQMGQEVILRCVPISNHLYFYWYRQILGQKVEFLVSFYNNEISEKSEIFDDQFSVERPDGSNFTLKIRSTKLEDSAMYFCASSLRQAANSPLHFGNGTRLTVT.

V is TRBV7-2 and J is TRBJ2-5; a possible D gene is TRBD1 (6 bases). The CDR3 has 15 residues. CDR1 SGHTA and CDR2 FQGNSA come from the germline V gene. Trimming removed 0 bases at V and 1 base at J, with 9 bases between. The CDR3, as DNA: TGTGCCAGCAGCTTAGCGCCGACAGGCCAAGAGACCCAGTACTTC. Its protein is CASSLAPTGQETQYF.

The chain has TRBV20-1 and TRBJ1-5; weak D call: TRBD1 (6 bases). V dropped 3 bases and J dropped 2 bases, with 17 bases sitting between them. Germline V gene sequence: CDR1 DFQATT, CDR2 SNEGSKA (reference sequence). This CDR3 has 16 residues. Written as DNA, the CDR3 is TGCAGTGCTAGTAACGCACGAGGGGGAGGCAATCAGCCCCAGCATTTT. Translating gives CSASNARGGGNQPQHF.

The chain uses TRBV5-1 and TRBJ2-3; D unresolved. This CDR3 region has 16 residues. V lost 4 bases to trimming and J lost 2 bases, with 17 bases between them. Germline assignment: CDR1 SGHRS and CDR2 YFSETQ. CDR3 in amino acids: CASSRGGASNTDTQYF. In DNA form, the CDR3 reads TGCGCCAGCAGCCGAGGTGGCGCCTCGAACACAGATACGCAGTATTTT. Looking up the rest from reference TRBV5-1 and TRBJ2-3 gives the full variable domain: KAGVTQTPRYLIKTRGQQVTLSCSPISGHRSVSWYQQTPGQGLQFLFEYFSETQRNKGNFPGRFSGRQFSNSRSEMNVSTLELGDSALYLCASSRGGASNTDTQYFGPGTRLTVL.

The chain uses TRBV7-8 and TRBJ2-1; TRBD1 agrees at 9 bases. The germline CDR1 and CDR2 sequences are SGHVS and FQNEAQ. V was pared by 5 bases and J by 4 bases, with 3 bases of the junction left unmatched. The CDR3 sequence is 14 residues long. In DNA form, the CDR3 reads TGTGCCAGCAGCCGAGACAGGGGGTACAATGAGCAGTTCTTC. It is translated as CASSRDRGYNEQFF. Supplemented by reference TRBV7-8 and TRBJ2-1, the full variable domain reads GAGVSQSPRYKVAKRGQDVALRCDPISGHVSLFWYQQALGQGPEFLTYFQNEAQLDKSGLPSDRFFAERPEGSVSTLKIQRTQQEDSAVYLCASSRDRGYNEQFFGPGTRLTVL.

This chain connects TRBV6-6 to TRBJ2-7, with 10 bases that match TRBD2. The CDR3 consists of 14 residues. V was clipped by 8 bases and J by 5 bases; unmatched bases: 9. Germline V gene data show CDR1 as MNHNY and CDR2 as SVGAGI (reference sequence). The CDR3, as DNA: TGTGCCAGCTCTAGAGCGGGGGGGTATGACGAGCAGTACTTC. It translates to CASSRAGGYDEQYF.

This clone has just one count. The chain recombines TRBV7-2 with TRBJ2-5; a weak D match, TRBD1 (6 bases). Per the germline V gene, CDR1 is SGHTA and CDR2 is FQGNSA. The CDR3 covers 15 residues. The ends were cut back, 5 bases at V and 2 bases at J, with 15 bases in the middle. CDR3 region: CASSATGHRQETQYF. DNA for the CDR3: TGTGCCAGCAGCGCAACGGGACACAGACAAGAGACCCAGTACTTC.

V usage is TRBV6-5 and J usage is TRBJ2-7; 13 bases line up with TRBD2. With V trimmed by 2 bases and J by 5 bases, 6 bases remained unmatched. The CDR3 spans 16 residues. Germline V gives CDR1 MNHEY, CDR2 SVGAGI. CDR3 in amino acids: CASSYPGTSGANEQYF. Written as DNA, the CDR3 is TGTGCCAGCAGTTACCCAGGGACTAGCGGGGCCAACGAGCAGTACTTC.

This chain uses TRBV27 with TRBJ2-7; D is unresolved. The CDR3 runs 16 residues. Trimming took 0 bases from V and 0 from J, leaving 12 bases between them. Germline-derived CDR1 and CDR2 are MNHEY and SMNVEV (reference sequence). The CDR3 DNA sequence: TGTGCCAGCAGTTTATCGGCCCTCTACAGCTCCTACGAGCAGTACTTC. Its protein product is CASSLSALYSSYEQYF.

The CDR3 loop reads CASSRSRGGNEKLFF. CDR3 in DNA: TGTGCCAGCAGCCGAAGCCGGGGGGGTAATGAAAAACTGTTTTTT. This chain connects TRBV3-1 (or the pseudogene TRBV3-2) to TRBJ1-4; possible D gene TRBD1, 5 bases. V was shortened by 4 bases and J by 4 bases, with 13 bases between the two germline ends. Germline loops: CDR1 LGHDT, CDR2 YNNKEL (reference sequence). This CDR3 contains 15 residues.

This clone was observed a few times. CDR3 residues: CASTPRITGNTIYF. The CDR3 coding sequence is TGTGCCAGTACCCCTAGGATAACCGGAAACACCATATATTTT. V gene TRBV9 combines with J gene TRBJ1-3; D not resolved. The length of the CDR3 is 14 residues. V lost 8 bases to trimming and J lost 4 bases, with 16 bases between them. Per the germline V gene, CDR1 is SGDLS and CDR2 is YYNGEE.

CDR3 protein: CASSLVARSTDTQYF. In DNA, the CDR3 is TGCGCCAGCAGCTTGGTGGCAAGAAGCACAGATACGCAGTATTTT. V usage is TRBV5-1 and J usage is TRBJ2-3; D is unclear. CDR1 is SGHRS, CDR2 YFSETQ, per germline. The CDR3 has 15 residues. Trimming removed 0 bases at V and 0 bases at J, with 8 bases between.

The V gene is TRBV5-1, the J gene TRBJ2-3; 7 bases fit TRBD1. The V and J ends lost 4 bases and 4 bases, in that order; junction bases with no gene match: 6. The germline gives CDR1 SGHRS, CDR2 YFSETQ. CDR3 size: 14 residues. In nucleotides, the CDR3 is TGCGCCAGCAGCACCGACAGGGTTCCAGATACGCAGTATTTT. This codes for CASSTDRVPDTQYF.

This clone came up once. The V gene is TRBV20-1, the J gene TRBJ1-5; D unresolved. Germline V gene lookup returns CDR1 DFQATT and CDR2 SNEGSKA (reference sequence). V was clipped by 3 bases and J by 9 bases, with 9 bases between them. This CDR3 is 11 amino acids long. The CDR3 nucleotides are TGCAGTGCTAGTGGGCGGGGGCCCCAGCATTTT. It specifies CSASGRGPQHF.

This clone was detected only a few times. The V call is TRBV3-1 (or the pseudogene TRBV3-2), the J call TRBJ1-1; D ambiguous. This CDR3 is built from 14 residues. The germline V gene has CDR1 LGHDT and CDR2 YNNKEL (reference sequence). With 1 base removed from V and 6 bases from J, the gap between germline ends came to 12 bases. Written as DNA, the CDR3 is TGTGCCAGCAGCCAAGTCCCCGGGTTGGCTGAAGCTTTCTTT. Encoded protein: CASSQVPGLAEAFF.